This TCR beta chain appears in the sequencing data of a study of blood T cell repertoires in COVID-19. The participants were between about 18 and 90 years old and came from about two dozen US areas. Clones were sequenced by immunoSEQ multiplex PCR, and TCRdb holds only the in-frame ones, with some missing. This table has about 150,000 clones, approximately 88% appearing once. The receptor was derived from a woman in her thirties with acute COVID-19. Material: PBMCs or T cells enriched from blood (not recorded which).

Written as DNA, the CDR3 is TGTGCCTGGAGTGGGTTAGGACAGGCCAACAATCAGCCCCAGCATTTT. It yields the protein CAWSGLGQANNQPQHF. The chain uses TRBV30 and TRBJ1-5; 7 nucleotides match TRBD1. Germline V gene lookup returns CDR1 GTSNPN and CDR2 SVGIG (reference sequence). This CDR3 spans 16 amino acids. Trimming cost V 1 base and J 3 bases; bases outside gene matches: 9.